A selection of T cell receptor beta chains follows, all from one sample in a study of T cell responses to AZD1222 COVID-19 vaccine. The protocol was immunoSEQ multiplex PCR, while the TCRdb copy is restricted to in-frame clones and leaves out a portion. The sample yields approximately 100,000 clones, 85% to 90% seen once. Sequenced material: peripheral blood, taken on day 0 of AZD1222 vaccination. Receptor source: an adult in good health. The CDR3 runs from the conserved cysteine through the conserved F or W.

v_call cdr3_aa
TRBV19 CASSISGQPANQPQHF
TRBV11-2 CASSSGTGPYNEQFF
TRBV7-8 CASSFRTRPRGTDTQYF
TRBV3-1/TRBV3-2 CASSLQEGEQFF
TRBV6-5 CASSYARGYEKLFF
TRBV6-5 CASPGLITGELFF
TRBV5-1 CASSRENPTVPNSPLHF
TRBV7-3 CASSQTRQSIQYF
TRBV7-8 CASSLRESNQPQHF
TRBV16 CASSTVQEKGEKLFF
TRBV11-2 CASSTNRDRSYEQYF
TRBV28 CASSFQSWGVTDTQYF